These 24 T cell receptor beta chains share one sample of origin, sequenced in a study of regulatory T cells in long-lasting Graves disease. Time point meaning: persistent/refractory GD, antithyroid drugs over 5 years with positive TRAb. PBMC RNA was the source of the TCR library. Arm-PCR of CDR3 regions and iRepertoire HTBI primers were used to build TCR beta libraries. TCRdb re-analysed the multiplex PCR reads in MiXCR, keeping a single row per CDR3 protein. The sample comprises some 450,000 distinct CDR3 sequences, roughly a quarter of which are singletons, and over 25% rests with the top ten. The sequencing here drew on peripheral blood mononuclear cells (PBMCs), taken when the disease was refractory, from a patient treated with antithyroid drugs. These receptor sequences come from a female donor with Graves disease.

This clonotype has ten or more counts. The chain joins TRBV29-1 to TRBJ2-7; possibly TRBD1 or TRBD2 for D (5 bases each). The CDR3 sequence is 13 residues long. Germline V lookup: CDR1 SQVTM, CDR2 ANQGSEA. V lost 3 bases to trimming and J lost 7 bases, with 16 bases between them. DNA of the CDR3: TGCAGCGTTGATCGCAGGGAGAAGGGTGAGCAGTACTTC. It codes for CSVDRREKGEQYF.

This clonotype has a handful of counts. This chain links TRBV5-1 with TRBJ2-1; D perhaps matches TRBD2 (6 bases). With 3 bases removed from V and 2 bases from J, the gap between germline ends came to 15 bases. Germline V gives CDR1 SGHRS, CDR2 YFSETQ. This CDR3 spans 16 amino acids. Written as DNA, the CDR3 is TGCGCCAGCAGCTCGCCATTAGCGGATACCTACAATGAGCAGTTCTTC. It encodes CASSSPLADTYNEQFF.

The chain couples TRBV29-1 to TRBJ1-1; D is perhaps TRBD1 (5 bases). The CDR3 has 14 amino acids. Germline CDR1 and CDR2: SQVTM and ANQGSEA. The V end lost 6 bases, the J end lost 0 bases, and 14 bases lay between the germline ends. CDR3 loop: CSVRFDSLNTEAFF. CDR3 nucleotide sequence: TGCAGCGTCCGTTTCGACAGTTTGAACACTGAAGCTTTCTTT.

This clonotype appeared many times. V is TRBV6-2 or TRBV6-3 and J is TRBJ1-1; 10 nucleotides agree with TRBD1. The CDR3 is made up of 15 amino acids. Germline values: CDR1 MNHEY, CDR2 SVGEGT. The trim removed 5 bases at V and 4 bases at J, leaving 7 bases unmatched. Here the CDR3 DNA reads TGTGCCAGCAGTCGCCGGACAGGGGGGGCCACTGAAGCTTTCTTT. Its translation: CASSRRTGGATEAFF.

This clonotype was seen repeatedly, ten times or more. The rearrangement links TRBV6-5 to TRBJ2-7; possible D gene TRBD2, 5 bases. Per the germline V gene, CDR1 is MNHEY and CDR2 is SVGAGI. The CDR3 covers 13 residues. V dropped 4 bases and J dropped 1 base, with 8 bases sitting between them. CDR3 nucleotide sequence: TGTGCCAGCAGTTCCCTAGCATCCTACGAGCAGTACTTC. It is translated as CASSSLASYEQYF.

This clonotype was detected many times. This chain connects TRBV6-2 or TRBV6-3 to TRBJ2-7; 7 bases agree with TRBD1. Per germline, CDR1 MNHEY and CDR2 SVGEGT. The CDR3 is made up of 16 amino acids. V gave up 0 bases and J gave up 2 bases; unmatched junction bases: 7. The CDR3 sequence is CASSYSTRQGAYEQYF. The CDR3 region has the DNA TGTGCCAGCAGTTACTCGACGCGACAGGGAGCCTACGAGCAGTACTTC.

The chain couples TRBV6-4 to TRBJ1-1; a possible D gene is TRBD1 (6 bases). The CDR3 spans 13 residues. V lost 3 bases and J 4 bases, leaving 9 bases between the germline ends. Looked up from germline, CDR1 is MRHNA and CDR2 is SNTAGT. The CDR3, as DNA: TGTGCCAGCAGTGAACAGGGTGGCACTGAAGCTTTCTTT. Its translation: CASSEQGGTEAFF.

This clonotype was counted many times. This chain joins TRBV24-1 and TRBJ2-2, with TRBD1 matching 11 bases. The CDR3 runs to 16 residues. J was trimmed by 5 bases and V by 6 bases; bases with no gene match: 7. Germline CDR1 and CDR2: KGHDR and SFDVKD. CDR3 loop: CATSSTGQGVTGELFF. CDR3 sequence (DNA): TGTGCCACCAGTTCAACGGGACAGGGGGTAACCGGGGAGCTGTTTTTT.

This clonotype came up many times. The rearrangement joins TRBV29-1 to TRBJ1-1; 9 positions match TRBD1. Per germline, CDR1 SQVTM and CDR2 ANQGSEA. The CDR3 covers 14 residues. V lost 7 bases to trimming and J lost 2 bases; unmatched junction nucleotides: 8. This CDR3 is CSGVQGAGNTEAFF. The CDR3 bases are TGCAGCGGTGTACAGGGGGCTGGAAACACTGAAGCTTTCTTT.

This clonotype appeared a single time. V and J are TRBV14 and TRBJ2-5; perhaps TRBD1 as D (6 bases). Germline V gives CDR1 SGHDN, CDR2 FVKESK. The CDR3 loop spans 15 amino acids. Deletions cut 0 bases from V and 7 bases from J, with 15 bases between. CDR3 sequence: CASSQDRGTRGTQYF. CDR3 nucleotides: TGTGCCAGCAGCCAAGATAGGGGGACACGGGGGACCCAGTACTTC.

This clonotype has a count of ten or more. The chain combines TRBV5-1 with TRBJ1-1, with TRBD1 matching 7 bases. This CDR3 has 15 amino acids. Germline CDR1 and CDR2: SGHRS and YFSETQ. V gave up 9 bases and J gave up 2 bases; unmatched junction bases: 13. CDR3 amino acids: CATATGLATNTEAFF. The CDR3 coding sequence is TGCGCCACCGCGACAGGGTTGGCGACCAACACTGAAGCTTTCTTT.

The chain carries TRBV6-2 or TRBV6-3 and TRBJ1-6; no firm D call. V was shortened by 5 bases and J by 7 bases, with 18 bases between the two germline ends. Germline CDR1 is MNHEY and CDR2 is SVGEGT. This CDR3 region has 16 residues. CDR3 in amino acids: CASSPRADGRNSPLHF. CDR3 in DNA: TGTGCCAGCAGTCCGCGAGCCGACGGGAGGAATTCACCCCTCCACTTT.

This clonotype was recorded a few times. The chain recombines TRBV20-1 with TRBJ2-5; 12 nucleotides match TRBD2. CDR3 length: 13 amino acids. The V and J ends lost 8 bases and 1 base, in that order; junction bases with no gene match: 2. The germline V gene has CDR1 DFQATT and CDR2 SNEGSKA (reference sequence). The CDR3 region has the DNA TGCAGTCGGACTAGCGGGGTCCAAGAGACCCAGTACTTC. Translated, it gives CSRTSGVQETQYF.

This clonotype was seen a single time. The chain employs TRBV20-1 and TRBJ1-5; D possibly corresponds to TRBD1 (5 bases). Per the germline V gene, CDR1 is DFQATT and CDR2 is SNEGSKA (reference sequence). The germline V and J ends were trimmed by 1 base and 4 bases, with 8 bases remaining between them. This CDR3 contains 13 residues. The CDR3 DNA follows: TGCAGTGCTAGAGCGGACATAAATCAGCCCCAGCATTTT. As protein: CSARADINQPQHF.

There are a few counts of this clonotype. The CDR3 region has the DNA TGTGCCAGTACAGGGGGTTATAACTATGGCTACACCTTC. It is translated as CASTGGYNYGYTF. The V gene is TRBV19, the J gene TRBJ1-2; 7 nucleotides match TRBD1. V was clipped by 7 bases and J by 1 base; unmatched bases: 3. CDR1 is LNHDA and CDR2 is SQIVND in the germline V gene (reference sequence). CDR3 length equals 13 residues.

This sequence joins TRBV9 and TRBJ2-7; perhaps TRBD2 as D (6 bases). This CDR3 has 15 residues. V lost 0 bases to trimming and J lost 5 bases, with 15 bases between them. CDR1 is SGDLS and CDR2 is YYNGEE in the germline V gene. Here the CDR3 reads CASSVASAGWNEQYF. As DNA, the CDR3 is TGTGCCAGCAGCGTAGCTTCCGCGGGATGGAACGAGCAGTACTTC.

The gene calls are TRBV19 and TRBJ2-7; a weak D match, TRBD2 (6 bases). With 3 bases removed from V and 2 bases from J, the gap between germline ends came to 8 bases. CDR3 size: 13 residues. Germline CDR1 and CDR2: LNHDA and SQIVND (reference sequence). The CDR3 region has the DNA TGTGCCAGTAGTATGCGGGGCCCCTACGAGCAGTACTTC. Amino acids: CASSMRGPYEQYF.

This clonotype was seen at least ten times. The chain is built from TRBV29-1 and TRBJ1-2, with 7 nucleotides matching TRBD1. The CDR3 is 13 residues long. Looked up from germline, CDR1 is SQVTM and CDR2 is ANQGSEA. Trimming removed 4 bases from V and 4 bases from J; junction bases left unmatched: 6. The CDR3 protein is CSVVLGTAYGYTF. CDR3 bases: TGCAGCGTTGTGTTAGGGACAGCCTATGGCTACACCTTC.

This clonotype was observed a handful of times. This chain joins TRBV4-3 and TRBJ1-2, with TRBD1 as a possible D gene (5 bases). This CDR3 region has 14 residues. V was shortened by 2 bases and J by 6 bases, with 13 bases between the two germline ends. From germline, CDR1 is LGHNA and CDR2 YSLEER. In DNA, the CDR3 is TGCGCCAGCAGCCAATATGCGGGGCGCGATGGCTACACCTTC. It encodes CASSQYAGRDGYTF.

This clonotype was counted ten times or more. V gene TRBV11-2 combines with J gene TRBJ2-1, with D unclear. Looked up from germline, CDR1 is SGHAT and CDR2 is FQNNGV. V was cut by 0 bases and J by 10 bases, with 4 bases left in between. The CDR3 is made up of 11 amino acids. Here the CDR3 DNA reads TGTGCCAGCAGCTTAGATCACGAGCAGTTCTTC. It codes for CASSLDHEQFF.

This clonotype turned up a few times. The gene calls are TRBV28 and TRBJ2-2; 12 bases fit TRBD2. V gave up 6 bases and J gave up 7 bases; unmatched junction bases: 9. The CDR3 sequence is 16 residues long. The germline CDR1 and CDR2 sequences are MDHEN and SYDVKM. CDR3 in DNA: TGTGCCAGCAGAGCTTCTAGCGGGAGGGCTGGCGGGGAGCTGTTTTTT. As protein: CASRASSGRAGGELFF.

The chain recombines TRBV19 with TRBJ2-2; 7 positions agree with TRBD1. This CDR3 comprises 15 residues. Germline V gives CDR1 LNHDA, CDR2 SQIVND (reference sequence). J lost 4 bases, V lost 4 bases, and 6 bases had no gene match. In nucleotides, the CDR3 is TGTGCCAGTAGTAGTCGGGACAGCGTCACCGGGGAGCTGTTTTTT. This translates into CASSSRDSVTGELFF.

V usage is TRBV20-1 and J usage is TRBJ1-1; D not resolved. Germline-derived CDR1 and CDR2 are DFQATT and SNEGSKA (reference sequence). CDR3 length equals 13 residues. V was trimmed by 5 bases and J by 11 bases, leaving 21 bases between them. CDR3 loop: CSAEAGYRPVAFF. For the CDR3, the DNA is TGCAGTGCTGAAGCGGGGTACCGGCCTGTGGCTTTCTTT.

This clonotype was picked up a small number of times. A much larger clone lies a single base off, so this may be a read error. The CDR3 coding sequence is TGTGCCAGCTGTTTAGAACAGGGTTCGGGGGACGAGCAGTACTTC. Translated: CASCLEQGSGDEQYF. This chain connects TRBV28 to TRBJ2-7; the D gene could be TRBD1 or TRBD2 (6 bases each). CDR1 and CDR2 from the germline V gene are MDHEN and SYDVKM. The CDR3 runs 15 residues.